This record looks at one TCR beta chain sequence and its context. From the PCR reads, TCRdb called clonotypes with MiXCR, one entry per CDR3 protein. The table shows roughly 630,000 distinct CDR3 sequences, with about 25% occurring only once. The source of the sample is a study of molecular identifiers for immune sequencing clone quantification. The CDR3 spans 14 residues. Trimming took 4 bases from V and 6 from J, leaving 16 bases between them. CDR1 is MNHEY and CDR2 is SVGAGI in the germline V gene. V gene TRBV6-5 combines with J gene TRBJ2-7; tentatively, D is TRBD1 or TRBD2 (5 bases each). The origin of this receptor is a human donor in good health. Some libraries in this study had Jurkat cell RNA spiked in. Sequenced sample: naive CD8+ T cells from blood, with Jurkat cell RNA spiked in. Subset described: FACS-sorted CD8+CD4-CCR7+CD45RA+ naive T cells. In DNA form, the CDR3 reads TGTGCCAGCAGTTTCCAGGGATTCGAGGGCGAGCAGTACTTC. Protein: CASSFQGFEGEQYF.